Following are 29 T cell receptor beta chains from one sample sequenced in a study of blood T cell repertoires in COVID-19. Measured with immunoSEQ multiplex PCR; TCRdb has only the in-frame clones, and not every one. The sample yields 25,000 to 30,000 clones, approximately 81% seen once. The material sequenced was peripheral blood. These receptors were collected from a woman in her sixties or seventies with acute or convalescent COVID-19.

J is TRBJ2-3 and V is TRBV5-4; 8 nucleotides align to TRBD2. Germline-derived CDR1 and CDR2 are SGHNT and YYREEE (reference sequence). This CDR3 has 15 amino acids. Trimming took 4 bases from V and 1 from J; bases not matched to a gene: 5. The CDR3 reads CASSPGTRGTDTQYF. The CDR3 DNA reads TGTGCCAGCAGCCCCGGGACTAGAGGCACAGATACGCAGTATTTT.

V gene TRBV27 combines with J gene TRBJ2-3; a weak D match, TRBD1 (6 bases). Looked up from germline, CDR1 is MNHEY and CDR2 is SMNVEV (reference sequence). V shed 3 bases and J shed 1 base, with 20 bases lying between them. The CDR3 length is 18 residues. The DNA for the CDR3 is TGTGCCAGCAGTTTGCCCCTCAAATCCAGGGGTGGCACAGATACGCAGTATTTT. It encodes CASSLPLKSRGGTDTQYF.

The chain recombines TRBV25-1 with TRBJ2-7; the match to TRBD1 covers 10 bases. Per germline, CDR1 MGHDK and CDR2 SYGVNS. The CDR3 extends over 14 amino acids. V was pared by 7 bases and J by 2 bases, with 5 bases of the junction left unmatched. This chain's CDR3 is CASTKGQGAYEQYF. Here the CDR3 DNA reads TGTGCCAGCACCAAAGGACAGGGGGCCTACGAGCAGTACTTC.

This chain joins TRBV6-2 or TRBV6-3 and TRBJ2-3; 8 positions match TRBD2. J was trimmed by 2 bases and V by 6 bases; bases with no gene match: 13. This CDR3 is built from 17 residues. CDR1 is MNHEY and CDR2 is SVGEGT in the germline V gene. The CDR3 loop reads CASSWLVGGGSTDTQYF. CDR3 bases: TGTGCCAGCAGCTGGCTTGTTGGCGGGGGGTCCACAGATACGCAGTATTTT.

V is TRBV23-1 and J is TRBJ1-5; TRBD1 aligns across 8 bases. TRBV23-1 counts as an open reading frame of uncertain function. CDR3 length: 15 residues. V dropped 2 bases and J dropped 5; count of bases not matched to a gene: 5. The CDR3, as DNA: TGCGCCAGCAGTCAACCTCCAGGGGGCTATCAGCCCCAGCATTTT. It translates to CASSQPPGGYQPQHF.

The CDR3 loop reads CSVEESQGAYGANVLTF. The DNA of the CDR3 is TGCAGCGTTGAAGAAAGCCAGGGGGCTTATGGGGCCAACGTCCTGACTTTC. V gene TRBV29-1 combines with J gene TRBJ2-6; 8 bases match TRBD1. There are 17 residues in the CDR3. The V gene end was trimmed by 0 bases and the J gene end by 3 bases; junction bases not matched to a gene: 7. Per germline, CDR1 SQVTM and CDR2 ANQGSEA.

The chain carries TRBV11-2 and TRBJ1-4; 7 bases agree with TRBD1. Germline CDR1 and CDR2: SGHAT and FQNNGV. The CDR3 contains 15 residues. The V and J ends lost 3 bases and 7 bases, in that order; junction bases with no gene match: 8. CDR3 amino acids: CASSFNRGRIEKLFF. Here the CDR3 DNA reads TGTGCCAGCAGCTTCAACAGGGGCCGGATTGAAAAACTGTTTTTT. The full variable domain, rest sourced from reference TRBV11-2 and TRBJ1-4, is EAGVAQSPRYKIIEKRQSVAFWCNPISGHATLYWYQQILGQGPKLLIQFQNNGVVDDSQLPKDRFSAERLKGVDSTLKIQPAKLEDSAVYLCASSFNRGRIEKLFFGSGTQLSVL.

The sample holds one count of this clone. V gene TRBV5-1 combines with J gene TRBJ1-2, with 9 positions matching TRBD1. The CDR3 totals 18 residues. The V gene's germline CDR1 is SGHRS and CDR2 YFSETQ. V dropped 4 bases and J dropped 3; count of bases not matched to a gene: 16. As DNA, the CDR3 is TGCGCCAGCAGCCTCAACGTCCCGGGACAGGGAACTGACTATGGCTACACCTTC. It codes for CASSLNVPGQGTDYGYTF.

The V gene is TRBV15, the J gene TRBJ1-5; TRBD1 matches 8 bases. Germline CDR1 and CDR2: LNHNV and YYDKDF (reference sequence). This CDR3 is built from 17 residues. With V trimmed by 0 bases and J by 1 base, 5 bases remained unmatched. CDR3 coding DNA: TGTGCCACCAGCAGAGACAGGGGGCTTGTAAGCAATCAGCCCCAGCATTTT. It codes for CATSRDRGLVSNQPQHF. Together with reference TRBV15 and TRBJ1-5, the CDR3 gives the full variable domain: DAMVIQNPRYQVTQFGKPVTLSCSQTLNHNVMYWYQQKSSQAPKLLFHYYDKDFNNEADTPDNFQSRRPNTSFCFLDIRSPGLGDTAMYLCATSRDRGLVSNQPQHFGDGTRLSIL.

This clone was counted a few times. The V gene is TRBV29-1, the J gene TRBJ1-1; 8 nucleotides line up with TRBD1. Germline V gives CDR1 SQVTM, CDR2 ANQGSEA. Trimming took 4 bases from V and 5 from J; bases not matched to a gene: 6. The CDR3 spans 13 residues. CDR3 DNA: TGCAGCGTTGCCTGGACAGGGAGGACTGAAGCTTTCTTT. Amino acid sequence: CSVAWTGRTEAFF.

The chain recombines TRBV19 with TRBJ1-2, with TRBD1 matching over 7 bases. The V and J ends lost 4 bases and 5 bases, in that order; junction bases with no gene match: 7. This CDR3 comprises 14 residues. Germline CDR1 LNHDA, CDR2 SQIVND (reference sequence). The CDR3 loop is CASSTDRLTYGYTF. The CDR3 DNA sequence: TGTGCCAGTAGTACGGACAGGCTTACTTATGGCTACACCTTC. Drawing the rest from reference TRBV19 and TRBJ1-2, the complete variable domain is DGGITQSPKYLFRKEGQNVTLSCEQNLNHDAMYWYRQDPGQGLRLIYYSQIVNDFQKGDIAEGYSVSREKKESFPLTVTSAQKNPTAFYLCASSTDRLTYGYTFGSGTRLTVV.

V and J are TRBV5-5 and TRBJ2-4; D may be TRBD1 (5 bases). Trimming took 3 bases from V and 3 from J, leaving 16 bases between them. This CDR3 contains 16 residues. In germline, CDR1 is SGHKS, CDR2 YYEKEE (reference sequence). As DNA, the CDR3 is TGTGCCAGCAGCTCAATTACTACAGGCAGCAAAAACATTCAGTACTTC. Translated, it gives CASSSITTGSKNIQYF.

This chain joins TRBV3-1 (or the pseudogene TRBV3-2) and TRBJ2-7; 7 positions agree with TRBD1. The length of the CDR3 is 14 residues. CDR1 is LGHDT, CDR2 YNNKEL, per germline (reference sequence). Unmatched junction bases numbered 1, after V lost 1 base and J lost 1 base. This chain's CDR3 is CASSQVGQSYEQYF. In DNA, the CDR3 is TGTGCCAGCAGCCAAGTGGGACAGTCCTACGAGCAGTACTTC.

Here the CDR3 DNA reads TGCAGCGTACGGACAGGCGAGAATTGGGGCTACACCTTC. This gives the protein CSVRTGENWGYTF. The gene calls are TRBV29-1 and TRBJ1-2; 7 bases are shared with TRBD1. From germline, CDR1 is SQVTM and CDR2 ANQGSEA. V lost 6 bases, J lost 8 bases, and 12 bases stayed unmatched. This CDR3 contains 13 residues.

This sequence joins TRBV19 and TRBJ2-7, with 7 bases that match TRBD2. Germline trimming cut 5 bases from V and 3 bases from J; bases unmatched to any gene: 4. Per the germline V gene, CDR1 is LNHDA and CDR2 is SQIVND (reference sequence). The CDR3 spans 13 residues. CDR3 sequence (DNA): TGTGCCAGTAGTCGTCTAGCGGACTACGAGCAGTACTTC. Protein sequence: CASSRLADYEQYF.

The rearrangement links TRBV19 to TRBJ2-5; D perhaps matches TRBD2 (6 bases). V gave up 3 bases and J gave up 2 bases, with 16 bases separating them. The CDR3 runs to 16 residues. Germline-derived CDR1 and CDR2 are LNHDA and SQIVND (reference sequence). The CDR3 nucleotides read TGTGCCAGTAGTATTGAGGCGGGAACGGATCAAGAGACCCAGTACTTC. Protein: CASSIEAGTDQETQYF.

The chain couples TRBV5-1 to TRBJ1-1; TRBD1 is a possible D gene (5 bases). Germline V lookup: CDR1 SGHRS, CDR2 YFSETQ. This CDR3 is 14 amino acids long. V gave up 2 bases and J gave up 0 bases, with 8 bases separating them. CDR3 DNA: TGCGCCAGCAGCTTAGGACACCTGAACACTGAAGCTTTCTTT. It encodes CASSLGHLNTEAFF.

This chain uses TRBV29-1 with TRBJ1-2, with TRBD1 as a possible D gene (5 bases). The CDR3 runs 14 residues. Germline V lookup: CDR1 SQVTM, CDR2 ANQGSEA. V lost 4 bases and J 6 bases, leaving 18 bases between the germline ends. The CDR3 region is CSVVLMGGVDGYTF. DNA for the CDR3: TGCAGCGTTGTCTTAATGGGAGGGGTAGATGGCTACACCTTC.

Remarks on this clone: The identical CDR3 is also encoded by other nucleotide sequences in the sample. V is TRBV18 and J is TRBJ2-3, with TRBD1 matching over 10 bases. Germline V lookup: CDR1 KGHSH, CDR2 LQKENI. There are 14 residues in the CDR3. After removal of 2 bases from V and 4 bases from J, the junction contained 0 bases not matched to a gene. CDR3: CASSPGTGADTQYF. In DNA form, the CDR3 reads TGTGCCAGCTCACCAGGGACAGGGGCAGATACGCAGTATTTT.

The rearrangement links TRBV11-2 to TRBJ1-6; D is unclear. Per germline, CDR1 SGHAT and CDR2 FQNNGV. The length of the CDR3 is 13 residues. V lost 5 bases to trimming and J lost 7 bases, with 9 bases between them. Here the CDR3 DNA reads TGTGCCAGCAGCAACAGCCAAAATTCACCCCTCCACTTT. As protein: CASSNSQNSPLHF.

The V and J genes are TRBV6-5 and TRBJ2-7; tentatively, D is TRBD1 (5 bases). This CDR3 is built from 13 residues. The V end lost 5 bases, the J end lost 4 bases, and 12 bases lay between the germline ends. Per germline, CDR1 MNHEY and CDR2 SVGAGI. The CDR3 spells CASSPGRVYEQYF. As DNA, the CDR3 is TGTGCCAGCAGTCCAGGGCGAGTGTACGAGCAGTACTTC.

The V call is TRBV18, the J call TRBJ1-4, with 8 bases lining up with TRBD1. Germline CDR1 is KGHSH and CDR2 is LQKENI. With 4 bases clipped from V and 0 bases from J, the junction kept 10 bases outside the gene matches. This CDR3 is built from 18 residues. CDR3 coding DNA: TGTGCCAGCTCACTTCCGGGACAGGAGGGCACAACTAATGAAAAACTGTTTTTT. Its translation is CASSLPGQEGTTNEKLFF.

This clone was recorded only once. The chain has TRBV2 and TRBJ1-3; D unresolved. CDR1 is SNHLY and CDR2 is FYNNEI in the germline V gene. Trimming took 8 bases from V and 0 from J, leaving 11 bases between them. This CDR3 has 14 amino acids. The CDR3 bases are TGTGCCAGCTTAGACTACCTCTCTGGAAACACCATATATTTT. Translation: CASLDYLSGNTIYF.

The chain joins TRBV24-1 to TRBJ1-4; D perhaps matches TRBD1 (5 bases). The germline V gene encodes CDR1 KGHDR and CDR2 SFDVKD. This CDR3 has 15 residues. Trimming left V 9 bases short and J 0 bases short, with 13 bases between. CDR3 region: CATSGGGSTNEKLFF. In DNA, the CDR3 is TGTGCCACCTCAGGCGGGGGGTCAACTAATGAAAAACTGTTTTTT.

In this sample, this clone turned up once. The V call is TRBV28, the J call TRBJ2-5; D might be TRBD2 (6 bases). The CDR3 consists of 14 residues. The V end lost 2 bases, the J end lost 7 bases, and 14 bases lay between the germline ends. Germline values: CDR1 MDHEN, CDR2 SYDVKM. The CDR3 loop is CASSLVGTPRTQYF. The CDR3 DNA reads TGTGCCAGCAGTTTAGTTGGGACTCCCAGGACCCAGTACTTC. Complete variable domain (other parts from reference TRBV28 and TRBJ2-5): DVKVTQSSRYLVKRTGEKVFLECVQDMDHENMFWYRQDPGLGLRLIYFSYDVKMKEKGDIPEGYSVSREKKERFSLILESASTNQTSMYLCASSLVGTPRTQYFGPGTRLLVL.

A single count supports this clone. The V and J genes are TRBV11-1 and TRBJ2-2, with a tentative D call TRBD2 (6 bases). Germline CDR1 reads SGHAT; CDR2 reads FQDESV (reference sequence). Trimming took 4 bases from V and 6 from J, leaving 12 bases between them. This CDR3 has 14 amino acids. In DNA form, the CDR3 reads TGTGCCAGCAGCTCAGAAGGGGAGGCCGGGGAGCTGTTTTTT. Translation gives CASSSEGEAGELFF.

This chain joins TRBV18 and TRBJ1-1; a weak D match, TRBD1 (6 bases). V lost 3 bases and J 4 bases, leaving 18 bases between the germline ends. Germline CDR1 and CDR2: KGHSH and LQKENI. The CDR3 is 16 amino acids. The CDR3: CASSPAYLGGGTEAFF. The DNA of the CDR3 is TGTGCCAGCTCACCGGCGTACCTAGGGGGGGGCACTGAAGCTTTCTTT.

The rearrangement links TRBV7-7 to TRBJ1-2; D remains unclear. Trimming took off 7 bases at V and 2 bases at J, with 8 bases between the two ends. The V gene's germline CDR1 is SSHAT and CDR2 FNYEAQ (reference sequence). The CDR3 consists of 12 residues. CDR3 loop: CASKGGNYGYTF. The CDR3 region has the DNA TGTGCCAGCAAGGGAGGGAACTATGGCTACACCTTC.

The chain recombines TRBV10-1 with TRBJ1-5; TRBD1 is a possible D gene (6 bases). Deletions cut 6 bases from V and 7 bases from J, with 22 bases between. The CDR3 consists of 16 residues. Germline V gene sequence: CDR1 WNHNN, CDR2 SYGVQD (reference sequence). The DNA of the CDR3 is TGCGCCAGCAGCGGACCCGAACAGGGTACCCGCCAGCCCCAGCATTTT. It yields the protein CASSGPEQGTRQPQHF.